This TCR beta chain was recorded in a study of OX40 agonist ivuxolimab in advanced cancers. Overall study: Partial responses were achieved by three patients: one hepatocellular carcinoma, two cutaneous melanoma. Study-wide findings and caveats: In CD8+ T cells, expanded clones were on average more numerous than in CD4+. Compared with others, partial responders at 0.1-3.0 mg/kg displayed clonal expansion among the lowest. Both CD4+ and CD8+ T cell populations in blood had undergone clonal expansion by week 6 at 0.1 to 3.0 mg/kg.

Only in-frame clones appear in the TCRdb table, and some are missing; sequencing was by immunoSEQ multiplex PCR. Of approximately 80,000 clones in the sample, 80% to 95% were seen once. Germline CDR1 reads SGDLS; CDR2 reads YYNGEE. The CDR3 length is 12 residues. V lost 4 bases and J 3 bases, leaving 5 bases between the germline ends. About this clone itself: Its antigen remains unidentified.

The V call is TRBV9, the J call TRBJ2-1; D is uncertain. The clonotype was recovered from an adult with an advanced solid tumor such as melanoma, head and neck, liver or kidney cancer. The sequences come from CD4+ or CD8+ T cells sorted from blood, collected in a trial of the OX40 agonist ivuxolimab. The CDR3 is CASSLSYNEQFF. CDR3 DNA: TGTGCCAGCAGCCTAAGCTACAATGAGCAGTTCTTC. Based on the CDR3 plus reference TRBV9 and TRBJ2-1, the full variable domain is DSGVTQTPKHLITATGQRVTLRCSPRSGDLSVYWYQQSLDQGLQFLIQYYNGEERAKGNILERFSAQQFPDLHSELNLSSLELGDSALYFCASSLSYNEQFFGPGTRLTVL.